One and the same sample provided the 28 T cell receptor beta chains below, sequenced in a study of Graves' ophthalmopathy and Graves' hyperthyroidism. From RNA, the CDR3 regions of TCR beta chains were amplified and sequenced. The workflow started with a first-round RT-PCR run with HTBI primers and then moved on to a second-round multiplex PCR. TCRdb re-called the multiplex PCR reads with MiXCR, one entry per CDR3 protein. The table lists some 160,000 distinct CDR3 sequences, about two fifths of them singletons. Sequenced input: peripheral blood. Receptors were obtained from a man aged 25-40 years with Graves' ophthalmopathy.

The CDR3 sequence: CASSPRRTTSHTYEQYF. As DNA, the CDR3 is TGTGCCAGCAGTCCTCGCCGTACTACTAGCCATACGTACGAGCAGTACTTC. The gene calls are TRBV6-4 and TRBJ2-7, with D perhaps matching TRBD2 (6 bases). The CDR3 length is 17 residues. CDR1 and CDR2 from the germline V gene are MRHNA and SNTAGT. Trimming left V 5 bases short and J 4 bases short, with 24 bases between.

This clonotype was detected ten times or more. The chain uses TRBV5-1 and TRBJ1-5, with D uncertain. The CDR3 sequence is 14 residues long. Germline V gene lookup returns CDR1 SGHRS and CDR2 YFSETQ. With 4 bases removed from V and 4 bases from J, the gap between germline ends came to 12 bases. CDR3 nucleotide sequence: TGCGCCAGCAGCCTTAACGGGGATAATCAGCCCCAGCATTTT. Protein: CASSLNGDNQPQHF.

In its sample, this clonotype was seen many times. The chain joins TRBV6-5 to TRBJ2-5; D gene unclear. The germline gives CDR1 MNHEY, CDR2 SVGAGI. V shed 4 bases and J shed 5 bases, with 26 bases lying between them. This CDR3 region has 18 residues. CDR3 sequence: CASSSQAPWGTIRETQYF. CDR3 sequence (DNA): TGTGCCAGCAGTTCCCAGGCACCTTGGGGAACGATTAGGGAGACCCAGTACTTC.

This clonotype was seen at least ten times. CDR3 bases: TGCGCCAGCAGCCAAGACGGACAACGGAAGGACTACACCTTC. Its translation: CASSQDGQRKDYTF. The V call is TRBV4-3, the J call TRBJ1-2; weak D call: TRBD1 (5 bases). Trimming left V 0 bases short and J 10 bases short, with 15 bases between. Germline CDR1 and CDR2: LGHNA and YSLEER. There are 14 residues in the CDR3.

This clonotype turned up a few times. CDR3 amino acids: CASYRVNYGYTF. The DNA of the CDR3 is TGTGCCAGCTACAGGGTTAACTATGGCTACACCTTC. The chain couples TRBV6-1 to TRBJ1-2; D is possibly TRBD1 (6 bases). The CDR3 totals 12 residues. V lost 8 bases and J 1 base, leaving 8 bases between the germline ends. Germline V gene sequence: CDR1 MNHNS, CDR2 SASEGT.

There are many counts of this clonotype. The chain employs TRBV28 and TRBJ1-5; D gene uncertain. The CDR3 totals 13 residues. CDR1 MDHEN and CDR2 SYDVKM come from the germline V gene. Deletions cut 7 bases from V and 5 bases from J, with 12 bases between. CDR3 region: CASTGNLYQPQHF. CDR3 DNA: TGTGCCAGCACGGGAAATCTGTATCAGCCCCAGCATTTT.

This rearrangement joins TRBV12-3 or TRBV12-4 to TRBJ1-5; TRBD1 matches 9 bases. CDR3 size: 13 residues. With 6 bases clipped from V and 6 bases from J, the junction kept 3 bases outside the gene matches. The CDR3: CASRPQGAQPQHF. CDR3 nucleotides: TGTGCCAGCAGGCCACAGGGGGCTCAGCCCCAGCATTTT.

CDR3 protein: CASSAPGLDTEAFF. The CDR3 bases are TGTGCCAGCAGTGCTCCTGGGTTGGACACTGAAGCTTTCTTT. The chain has TRBV2 and TRBJ1-1, with D hard to call. The V and J ends lost 4 bases and 3 bases respectively, with 12 bases between them. From germline, CDR1 is SNHLY and CDR2 FYNNEI. The CDR3 consists of 14 residues.

This clonotype occurred many times. This rearrangement joins TRBV6-1 to TRBJ1-1; D gene uncertain. From germline, CDR1 is MNHNS and CDR2 SASEGT. Trimming removed 6 bases at V and 10 bases at J, with 12 bases between. This CDR3 comprises 11 residues. The CDR3 nucleotides are TGTGCCAGCAGGGACGGACTAGGAGCTTTCTTT. Protein sequence: CASRDGLGAFF.

CDR3 coding DNA: TGTGCCAGTAGTATTCTCGTCCAAGAGACCCAGTACTTC. Protein sequence: CASSILVQETQYF. The rearrangement uses TRBV19 and TRBJ2-5; no clear D gene. CDR3 length: 13 amino acids. V was clipped by 3 bases and J by 1 base, with 6 bases between them. The V gene's germline CDR1 is LNHDA and CDR2 SQIVND (reference sequence).

The table lists this clonotype with many counts. The V call is TRBV2, the J call TRBJ2-7; 8 bases are a match to TRBD1. Germline-derived CDR1 and CDR2 are SNHLY and FYNNEI. The CDR3 length is 12 residues. V gave up 6 bases and J gave up 5 bases; unmatched junction bases: 3. CDR3 nucleotide sequence: TGTGCCAGCAGGACAGGGGTCCACGAGCAGTACTTC. It specifies CASRTGVHEQYF.

This clonotype appeared a few times. The chain couples TRBV12-3 or TRBV12-4 to TRBJ2-7; D is unclear. Between the trimmed V and J ends, which lost 0 bases and 1 base, there was a span of 4 bases. CDR3 length: 13 amino acids. For the CDR3, the DNA is TGTGCCAGCAGTTTAGCAACGTCCTACGAGCAGTACTTC. Translated: CASSLATSYEQYF.

This clonotype was observed a handful of times. The chain couples TRBV7-2 to TRBJ2-7; no clear D gene. Germline CDR1 is SGHTA and CDR2 is FQGNSA. The CDR3 has 14 amino acids. Trimming pared 1 base from V and 5 bases from J, leaving 12 bases between. The CDR3 DNA sequence: TGTGCCAGCAGCTTAGAAGTGACTGTACACGAGCAGTACTTC. Its translation is CASSLEVTVHEQYF.

This clonotype was found many times. This chain links TRBV20-1 with TRBJ2-5; 9 nucleotides match TRBD1. Germline CDR1 DFQATT, CDR2 SNEGSKA (reference sequence). This CDR3 is built from 16 residues. The ends lost 1 base at V and 6 bases at J; junction bases unmatched: 12. The CDR3, as DNA: TGCAGTGCTAGAGCAGGATTTTTCGGGACAGGGCAGACCCAGTACTTC. This encodes CSARAGFFGTGQTQYF.

This chain joins TRBV24-1 and TRBJ2-5; possibly TRBD1 or TRBD2 for D (5 bases each). The CDR3 length is 14 residues. The germline CDR1 and CDR2 sequences are KGHDR and SFDVKD. The V and J ends lost 3 bases and 5 bases respectively, with 12 bases between them. DNA of the CDR3: TGTGCCACCAGTGATCCGAGGGGCTCGGAGACCCAGTACTTC. The encoded protein is CATSDPRGSETQYF.

This clonotype has a handful of counts. CDR3 sequence (DNA): TGTGCCAGCAGTTACCGGGACTACCCTTACGAGCAGTACTTC. Its translation: CASSYRDYPYEQYF. J is TRBJ2-7 and V is TRBV6-5; TRBD2 agrees at 7 bases. The CDR3 runs to 14 residues. CDR1 is MNHEY and CDR2 is SVGAGI in the germline V gene. V lost 2 bases to trimming and J lost 4 bases; unmatched junction nucleotides: 5.

This clonotype occurred a few times. V usage is TRBV7-6 and J usage is TRBJ2-5; no clear D gene. The germline V gene has CDR1 SGHVS and CDR2 FNYEAQ. This CDR3 region has 14 residues. V dropped 4 bases and J dropped 4 bases, with 13 bases sitting between them. The CDR3 loop reads CASSSPHSTETQYF. In DNA, the CDR3 is TGTGCCAGCAGCTCACCCCACTCGACAGAGACCCAGTACTTC.

This clonotype was observed at least ten times. This chain uses TRBV25-1 with TRBJ2-5; D ambiguous. CDR3 length equals 15 residues. The germline V gene encodes CDR1 MGHDK and CDR2 SYGVNS. V was clipped by 1 base and J by 5 bases, with 14 bases between them. The CDR3 sequence is CASSEFVGILETQYF. In DNA, the CDR3 is TGTGCCAGCAGTGAATTCGTGGGGATTCTGGAGACCCAGTACTTC.

The rearrangement links TRBV30 to TRBJ2-5, with TRBD2 matching over 8 bases. Trimming at V came to 7 bases and at J to 4 bases, leaving 8 bases not matched to a gene. Germline CDR1 is GTSNPN and CDR2 is SVGIG (reference sequence). This CDR3 has 13 amino acids. For the CDR3, the DNA is TGTGCCTCCGCCGGGGCGGGAGGAGAGACCCAGTACTTC. Residues: CASAGAGGETQYF.

In this sample, this clonotype turned up many times. The V gene is TRBV9, the J gene TRBJ1-2, with D unclear. The V gene lost 0 bases and the J gene lost 3 bases, with 6 bases spanning the gap. Germline values: CDR1 SGDLS, CDR2 YYNGEE. This CDR3 contains 13 residues. CDR3 protein: CASSVDQDYGYTF. CDR3 coding DNA: TGTGCCAGCAGCGTAGATCAGGACTATGGCTACACCTTC.

This clonotype was detected only a few times. The rearrangement links TRBV6-5 to TRBJ1-1, with D possibly TRBD1 on 6 matching bases. V was cut by 5 bases and J by 3 bases, with 10 bases left in between. Germline values: CDR1 MNHEY, CDR2 SVGAGI. This CDR3 has 13 amino acids. The CDR3 DNA reads TGTGCCAGCAGTACGACAGGTTACACTGAAGCTTTCTTT. It codes for CASSTTGYTEAFF.

This clonotype has a count of ten or more. The chain combines TRBV7-2 with TRBJ2-7; the D is unclear. Germline-derived CDR1 and CDR2 are SGHTA and FQGNSA. Trimming took off 5 bases at V and 1 base at J, with 12 bases between the two ends. This CDR3 has 14 amino acids. DNA for the CDR3: TGTGCCAGCAGCGCTCGGACGGAGTCCTACGAGCAGTACTTC. Protein product: CASSARTESYEQYF. Based on the CDR3 plus reference TRBV7-2 and TRBJ2-7, the full variable domain is GAGVSQSPSNKVTEKGKDVELRCDPISGHTALYWYRQSLGQGLEFLIYFQGNSAPDKSGLPSDRFSAERTGGSVSTLTIQRTQQEDSAVYLCASSARTESYEQYFGPGTRLTVT.

This clonotype was seen repeatedly, ten times or more. The chain carries TRBV18 and TRBJ2-7, with 7 positions matching TRBD1. The germline gives CDR1 KGHSH, CDR2 LQKENI. Trimming cost V 2 bases and J 6 bases; bases outside gene matches: 4. The CDR3 has 13 residues. The CDR3 sequence is CASSPDRAGEQYF. The DNA for the CDR3 is TGTGCCAGCTCACCAGACAGGGCGGGCGAGCAGTACTTC.

V gene TRBV28 combines with J gene TRBJ2-5; tentative D call: TRBD1 (6 bases). CDR1 MDHEN and CDR2 SYDVKM come from the germline V gene. The V end lost 3 bases, the J end lost 2 bases, and 10 bases lay between the germline ends. The CDR3 length is 14 residues. The DNA of the CDR3 is TGTGCCAGCAGTTTTTTCGGACAGCAAGAGACCCAGTACTTC. Its protein product is CASSFFGQQETQYF.

The V call is TRBV27, the J call TRBJ1-1; no clear D. The CDR3 loop spans 14 amino acids. Looked up from germline, CDR1 is MNHEY and CDR2 is SMNVEV (reference sequence). The V gene lost 3 bases and the J gene lost 5 bases, with 13 bases spanning the gap. The chain's CDR3 is CASSFGSRMTEAFF. The DNA for the CDR3 is TGTGCCAGCAGTTTCGGGTCCCGGATGACTGAAGCTTTCTTT.

This clonotype was seen a few times. V is TRBV7-6 and J is TRBJ1-1; 7 bases align to TRBD1. This CDR3 has 15 residues. Trimming cost V 1 base and J 4 bases; bases outside gene matches: 6. The germline V gene has CDR1 SGHVS and CDR2 FNYEAQ. CDR3 nucleotides: TGTGCCAGCAGCTTAGGAGACAGGGTAGGCACTGAAGCTTTCTTT. It yields the protein CASSLGDRVGTEAFF.

This clonotype was recorded many times. This chain uses TRBV2 with TRBJ2-2, with D unclear. This CDR3 comprises 13 residues. V dropped 5 bases and J dropped 3 bases, with 7 bases sitting between them. Looked up from germline, CDR1 is SNHLY and CDR2 is FYNNEI. This chain's CDR3 is CASSPGYTGELFF. The CDR3 DNA sequence: TGTGCCAGCAGTCCCGGTTACACCGGGGAGCTGTTTTTT.

The V and J genes are TRBV12-3 or TRBV12-4 and TRBJ2-5; D is perhaps TRBD1 (6 bases). This CDR3 comprises 15 residues. V was shortened by 0 bases and J by 2 bases, with 10 bases between the two germline ends. DNA of the CDR3: TGTGCCAGCAGTTTAGCTCCGGGACATCAAGAGACCCAGTACTTC. Amino acid sequence: CASSLAPGHQETQYF.